Listed below are T cell receptor beta chains from one sample, sequenced in a study of T-cell memory formation after mild COVID-19. A single record per CDR3 protein comes from TCRdb applying MiXCR to the 5' RACE reads. The sample records more than 300,000 distinct CDR3 sequences, under 25% being singletons. Input material: PBMCs or a T cell subset sorted from them (not recorded which). Every receptor here comes from a man younger than 35 who had mild COVID-19 (a few samples of this study predate the infection). Cell type and time point are not known. The CDR3 runs from the conserved cysteine through the conserved F or W. D genes are given only for firm matches. Clone size is shown for a subset of rows, as once, few, many or a class of expanded clone.

few TRBD1 TRBJ1-2 TRBV28 TGTGCCACTGGAAGGGGACAGGCACTTCTCGACCTCTATGGCTACACCTTC CATGRGQALLDLYGYTF
few NA TRBJ2-2 TRBV5-1 TGCGCCAGCAGTCGACAGTCGAACACCGGGGAGCTGTTTTTT CASSRQSNTGELFF
NA NA TRBJ1-5 TRBV10-1 TGCGCCAGCAAGTTAGACGGTCAGCCCCAGCATTTT CASKLDGQPQHF
NA TRBD1 TRBJ2-7 TRBV6-5 TGTGCAAGCAGTTACTCACAGGGGCCCTACGAGCAGTACTTC CASSYSQGPYEQYF
NA NA TRBJ2-1 TRBV5-5 TGTGCCAGCAGCTTGGACAAATCATACTACAATGAGCAGTTCTTC CASSLDKSYYNEQFF
NA TRBD1 TRBJ1-1 TRBV7-8 TGTGCCAGCAGCTTAGTGGGCAGGGGGCGCTTATCTGAAGCTTTCTTT CASSLVGRGRLSEAFF
few NA TRBJ1-3 TRBV7-8 TGTGCCAGCAGCTCTACAGGGACGGGAAACACCATATATTTT CASSSTGTGNTIYF
few TRBD1 TRBJ2-7 TRBV7-9 TGTGCCAGCAGCAACCGGGACAGGGGGTTAGAGCAGTACTTC CASSNRDRGLEQYF
NA NA TRBJ2-3 TRBV11-2 TGTGCCAGCAGCTTAGTGTTAAGGGATACGCAGTATTTT CASSLVLRDTQYF
once NA TRBJ1-1 TRBV5-4 TGTGCCAGCAGCTCGAGCTCCGGGACAACCATGAACACTGAAGCTTTCTTT CASSSSSGTTMNTEAFF
few NA TRBJ1-2 TRBV10-3 TGTGCCATCCAACCCTTTGAGAAGGAGGGCCACTATGGCTACACCTTC CAIQPFEKEGHYGYTF
few NA TRBJ1-2 TRBV27 TGTGCCAGCAGTTTATCGACAGCCTATGGCTACACCTTC CASSLSTAYGYTF
NA NA TRBJ1-1 TRBV12-3/TRBV12-4 TGTGCCAGCAGTAGGGACACTTACTCTGAAGCTTTCTTT CASSRDTYSEAFF
NA TRBD1 TRBJ1-2 TRBV12-3/TRBV12-4 TGTGCCAGCAACCCCGGGACAGGCTATGGCTACACCTTC CASNPGTGYGYTF
NA TRBD1 TRBJ2-4 TRBV7-9 TGTGCCAGCGGAGGGACAGGGGGTCCCAAAAACATTCAGTACTTC CASGGTGGPKNIQYF
few NA TRBJ1-6 TRBV6-5 TGTGCCAGCAGTCCAATAAGGGGAATTTCACCCCTCCACTTT CASSPIRGISPLHF
NA TRBD1 TRBJ2-7 TRBV12-3/TRBV12-4 TGTGCCAGCAGTTTTCCCGGACAGGGGATCCACGAGCAGTACTTC CASSFPGQGIHEQYF
NA NA TRBJ2-6 TRBV21-1 TGTGCCAGCATTCCAGGGCACGGGAACTCTGGGGCCAACGTCCTGACTTTC CASIPGHGNSGANVLTF
NA NA TRBJ1-1 TRBV2 TGTGCCAGCAGGTCTCTCGAAAGGAACACTGAAGCTTTCTTT CASRSLERNTEAFF
few NA TRBJ1-1 TRBV14 TGTGCCAGCAGCGCGAGGGGCCGGGGCACTGAAGCTTTCTTT CASSARGRGTEAFF
few TRBD2 TRBJ2-5 TRBV4-3 TGCGCCAGCGCCAGGGCTAGCGGGGGAAACCAAGAGACCCAGTACTTC CASARASGGNQETQYF
few NA TRBJ1-1 TRBV2 TGTGCCAGCAGTGCAGCGGTGTACACTGAAGCTTTCTTT CASSAAVYTEAFF
few NA TRBJ1-6 TRBV5-1 TGCGCCAGCAGCTTGGCGGGGGGCAGGGAGGTCTCACCCCTCCACTTT CASSLAGGREVSPLHF